This TCR beta chain was sequenced for a study of CXCR3-negative and CXCR3-positive naive CD8 T cells. General observations from the study: Compared with CXCR3-negative naive cells, CXCR3-positive naive cells showed more hydrophobic TRB CDR3s.

The authors prepared UMI-labeled TRB cDNA libraries by 5' RACE. Reanalyzing the 5' RACE reads, TCRdb keeps one entry per CDR3 protein, without DNA. Its table records some 120,000 distinct CDR3 sequences. There are 15 residues in the CDR3. Comment on this clonotype: The antigen remains undetermined.

The receptor comes from a human donor in good health. Some clones in this sample may be carry-over from other donors' samples. The sample consisted of naive CXCR3+ CD8+ T cells from blood. Noted subset: CD45RO-CCR7+CD27+CD95- naive CD8+ T cells expressing CXCR3 (TNR3+). The V gene is TRBV12-3 or TRBV12-4, the J gene TRBJ1-1; no DNA is available, so the TRBD1 call from TCRdb remains unchecked. CDR3 sequence reads: CASSPLQGAETEAFF.